Described below is a single TCR beta chain sequence and its context. The data originate from a study of blood T cell repertoires in COVID-19. Study details: COVID-19 samples collected from the United States, Italy and Spain covered acute and convalescent phases. In each case, the material was cDNA or gDNA derived from T cells, B-cell-depleted T cells, or PBMCs.

In the original workflow: Reference gene primers were amplified, and this amplification served to estimate nucleated cell counts. Clones were read by immunoSEQ multiplex PCR, and TCRdb kept only the in-frame ones, dropping some. That table furnishes V, J and clone size, whereas the DNA furnished D and trimming. Here the sample spans roughly 190,000 clones, 65% to 85% being singletons. The CDR3 runs 14 residues. The germline V gene has CDR1 DFQATT and CDR2 SNEGSKA (reference sequence). V was trimmed by 3 bases and J by 4 bases, leaving 15 bases between them. The sequence came from a human donor with acute or convalescent COVID-19. The donor label of this sample is uncertain. The chain links TRBV20-1 to TRBJ1-2; no reliable D call. The sample taken for sequencing was peripheral blood. CDR3 DNA: TGCAGTGCTAGTATTAACAGAGAGGGCTATGGCTACACCTTC. Its translation: CSASINREGYGYTF.